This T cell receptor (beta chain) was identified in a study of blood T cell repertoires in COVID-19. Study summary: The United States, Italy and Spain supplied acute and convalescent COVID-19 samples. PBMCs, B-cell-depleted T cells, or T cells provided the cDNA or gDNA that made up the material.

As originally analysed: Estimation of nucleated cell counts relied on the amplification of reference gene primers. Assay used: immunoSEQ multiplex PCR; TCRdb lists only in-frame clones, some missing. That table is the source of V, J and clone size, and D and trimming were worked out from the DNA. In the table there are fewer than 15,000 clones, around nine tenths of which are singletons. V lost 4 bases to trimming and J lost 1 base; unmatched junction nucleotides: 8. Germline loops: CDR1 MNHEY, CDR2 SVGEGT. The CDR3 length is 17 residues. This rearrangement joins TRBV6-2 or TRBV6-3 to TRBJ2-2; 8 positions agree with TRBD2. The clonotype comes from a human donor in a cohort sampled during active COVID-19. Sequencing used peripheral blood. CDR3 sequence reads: CASSLGSGRGNTGELFF. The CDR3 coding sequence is TGTGCCAGCAGTTTGGGGAGCGGGAGAGGGAACACCGGGGAGCTGTTTTTT.